This entry features one TCR beta chain sequence. In germline, CDR1 is MNHEY, CDR2 SVGAGI. The V and J ends lost 5 bases and 0 bases respectively, with 10 bases between them. The CDR3 sequence is 14 residues long. This specimen belongs to a study of blood T cells in healthy people across ages. Primers used in a second PCR of about 6 to 12 cycles were a sample-barcoded 5' primer and a J-beta primer mix. Sequencing yielded, for each sample, at least 3 million paired-end reads carrying CDR3. TCRdb reprocessed the 5' RACE reads via MiXCR and lists one record per CDR3 protein. The repertoire consists of about 1.6 million distinct CDR3 sequences, with 34% occurring once and the leading ten covering over 9%.

The material sequenced was blood. The genes are TRBV6-5 and TRBJ1-1, with D possibly TRBD1 on 6 matching bases. The receptor was derived from a woman in her twenties or thirties in good health. CDR3 in DNA: TGTGCCAGCAGTCGACAGGCCCTGAACACTGAAGCTTTCTTT. It translates to CASSRQALNTEAFF.